This T cell receptor beta chain was identified in a study of T cells in tuberculosis. The wider study: Blood was taken before or within 7 days of anti-tuberculosis therapy. Study-wide results and limits: Active tuberculosis alpha repertoires lay closer to GMM-specific TCRs than controls'.

The CDR3 has 13 amino acids. Germline CDR1 MRHNA, CDR2 SNTAGT. V was cut by 4 bases and J by 4 bases, with 10 bases left in between. To note about this clone: Its antigen is undetermined.

The method was immunoSEQ multiplex PCR; TCRdb's version includes in-frame clones alone and lacks a portion of them. This sample carries 25,000 to 40,000 clones, 70% to 90% of them seen once, and the ten largest clones take 5.4%. Specified time point: new active TB diagnosis, blood taken before or within 7 days of starting treatment. The chain employs TRBV6-4 and TRBJ2-5; D not certain. Material: PBMCs, obtained at tuberculosis diagnosis. This TCR was recovered from an adult with tuberculosis. The CDR3 protein is CASSAESGETQYF. The CDR3 DNA follows: TGTGCCAGCAGTGCTGAGAGTGGAGAGACCCAGTACTTC.